This T cell receptor (beta chain) was documented in a study of shared clonotypes between healthy human individuals. Whole-study results and caveats: Represented genetic and exposure-history diversity was restricted by having few donors.

The CDR3 runs to 16 residues. Trimming left V 3 bases short and J 4 bases short, with 17 bases between. In germline, CDR1 is SGHDN, CDR2 FVKESK. On this clone: Its antigen is currently unknown.

Assay: immunoSEQ multiplex PCR; the TCRdb copy retains only in-frame clones and omits some. The data contain fewer than 1.8 million clones, 98% of them singletons. The material sequenced was naive CD4+ T cells sorted from blood. As to subset: CD45RA+ positively selected. The V and J genes are TRBV14 and TRBJ2-3, with D perhaps TRBD2 (6 bases). The TCR sequence derives from a young man in good health. As DNA, the CDR3 is TGTGCCAGCAGCCAGGACGGGGGAGGAGGATCAGATACGCAGTATTTT. This translates into CASSQDGGGGSDTQYF.